Listed here are 28 T cell receptor beta chains from one sample, sequenced in a study of T cells in Graves' hyperthyroidism and ophthalmopathy. TCR beta CDR3 regions were amplified from RNA transcripts. The HTBI primer set was used in a first-round RT-PCR of the TCR CDR3. One entry per CDR3 protein results from TCRdb running MiXCR on the multiplex PCR reads. The data hold around 620,000 distinct CDR3 sequences, with approximately 15% observed a single time. The sequenced sample consisted of blood. These TCRs come from a woman between 18 and 29 years old with Graves' ophthalmopathy.

This clonotype has a count of ten or more. This chain joins TRBV20-1 and TRBJ2-5, with 9 positions matching TRBD2. The length of the CDR3 is 14 residues. Germline V gene data show CDR1 as DFQATT and CDR2 as SNEGSKA (reference sequence). The V and J ends lost 3 bases and 5 bases, in that order; junction bases with no gene match: 7. CDR3 residues: CSARDSGRYETQYF. For the CDR3, the DNA is TGCAGTGCTAGGGATAGCGGGAGATATGAGACCCAGTACTTC.

The CDR3 bases are TGTGCCAGCAGTGAATGGACAGGCTCCTACGAGCAGTACTTC. This sequence encodes CASSEWTGSYEQYF. The chain uses TRBV25-1 and TRBJ2-7; 7 bases match TRBD1. CDR1 and CDR2 from the germline V gene are MGHDK and SYGVNS. This CDR3 comprises 14 residues. V lost 1 base and J lost 0; bases outside the gene matches: 0.

This clonotype was seen at least ten times. The chain has TRBV15 and TRBJ2-7; D possibly corresponds to TRBD2 (5 bases). Germline CDR1 reads LNHNV; CDR2 reads YYDKDF (reference sequence). V was cut by 0 bases and J by 3 bases, with 21 bases left in between. The CDR3 consists of 18 residues. The CDR3 bases are TGTGCCACCAGCAGAGATTATGGGGAGAGCCTCTGGGGCTACGAGCAGTACTTC. This codes for CATSRDYGESLWGYEQYF. Full variable domain (missing parts from reference TRBV15 and TRBJ2-7): DAMVIQNPRYQVTQFGKPVTLSCSQTLNHNVMYWYQQKSSQAPKLLFHYYDKDFNNEADTPDNFQSRRPNTSFCFLDIRSPGLGDTAMYLCATSRDYGESLWGYEQYFGPGTRLTVT.

This clonotype was seen more than once but under ten times. V gene TRBV10-3 combines with J gene TRBJ1-3; the D gene is possibly TRBD1 (6 bases). The CDR3 sequence is 14 residues long. V was trimmed by 5 bases and J by 2 bases, leaving 10 bases between them. Germline CDR1 reads ENHRY; CDR2 reads SYGVKD. The CDR3 is CAISLQGAGNTIYF. In DNA, the CDR3 is TGTGCCATCAGTCTACAGGGAGCTGGAAACACCATATATTTT.

Concerning this clonotype: This may be a read error: a much more frequent sequence differs by one nucleotide. The chain employs TRBV12-5 and TRBJ2-1, with 7 bases fitting TRBD1. The CDR3 is 15 amino acids. The germline gives CDR1 LGHNT, CDR2 FRNRAP. Written as DNA, the CDR3 is TGTACTAGTGGTCTCCTGACAGGGACCTACAATGAGCAGTTCTTC. This codes for CTSGLLTGTYNEQFF.

At least ten counts were recorded for this clonotype. This chain uses TRBV14 with TRBJ1-4; D is ambiguous. Trimming removed 5 bases at V and 6 bases at J, with 7 bases between. Per the germline V gene, CDR1 is SGHDN and CDR2 is FVKESK. This CDR3 has 12 residues. CDR3 nucleotides: TGTGCCAGCAGCTTTGGCTATGAAAAACTGTTTTTT. Translating gives CASSFGYEKLFF.

This clonotype was seen ten or more times. Here the CDR3 reads CAISEYREQFF. The CDR3 coding sequence is TGTGCCATCAGTGAGTACCGTGAGCAGTTCTTC. This chain uses TRBV10-3 with TRBJ2-1; no firm D call. CDR3 length: 11 residues. Trimming pared 1 base from V and 9 bases from J, leaving 4 bases between. Germline CDR1 reads ENHRY; CDR2 reads SYGVKD.

The table lists this clonotype with many counts. The chain recombines TRBV20-1 with TRBJ1-5; 7 bases are a match to TRBD1. The CDR3 runs 15 residues. V gave up 3 bases and J gave up 4 bases; unmatched junction bases: 9. Germline values: CDR1 DFQATT, CDR2 SNEGSKA (reference sequence). The CDR3 here is CSASSGTAGNQPQHF. The CDR3 DNA follows: TGCAGTGCTAGCTCCGGGACAGCAGGAAATCAGCCCCAGCATTTT.

This clonotype was seen ten or more times. V is TRBV30 and J is TRBJ1-2; no firm D call. There are 13 residues in the CDR3. The germline V gene encodes CDR1 GTSNPN and CDR2 SVGIG (reference sequence). V shed 2 bases and J shed 7 bases, with 14 bases lying between them. The CDR3 protein is CAWSLGLMVGYTF. CDR3 DNA: TGTGCCTGGAGTCTAGGGCTGATGGTTGGCTACACCTTC.

This clonotype was counted at least ten times. The chain combines TRBV20-1 with TRBJ2-3; weak D call: TRBD1 (5 bases). CDR1 is DFQATT and CDR2 is SNEGSKA in the germline V gene (reference sequence). The CDR3 totals 13 residues. This chain's CDR3 is CKAQRGNADTQYF. CDR3 DNA sequence: TGCAAAGCCCAAAGGGGTAATGCAGATACGCAGTATTTT.

The chain combines TRBV6-1 with TRBJ1-5, with a possible D match to TRBD1 (6 bases). Germline V gene data show CDR1 as MNHNS and CDR2 as SASEGT. Between the trimmed V and J ends, which lost 5 bases and 2 bases, there was a span of 10 bases. The CDR3 contains 14 residues. CDR3 DNA sequence: TGTGCCAGCAGTAGGACAGTCGGCAATCAGCCCCAGCATTTT. Encoded protein: CASSRTVGNQPQHF.

This clonotype has ten or more counts. The chain has TRBV20-1 and TRBJ1-1; 9 positions agree with TRBD1. The germline V gene has CDR1 DFQATT and CDR2 SNEGSKA (reference sequence). The CDR3 is 15 amino acids. Unmatched junction bases numbered 9, after V lost 2 bases and J lost 5 bases. CDR3 sequence reads: CSARPPRTGDTEAFF. The CDR3 DNA reads as TGCAGTGCTAGACCCCCTCGGACAGGGGATACTGAAGCTTTCTTT.

This clonotype was recorded a few times. The chain recombines TRBV20-1 with TRBJ2-5; a possible D gene is TRBD2 (6 bases). The V gene's germline CDR1 is DFQATT and CDR2 SNEGSKA (reference sequence). Trimming left V 6 bases short and J 9 bases short, with 26 bases between. The CDR3 covers 15 residues. The CDR3 reads CSAAEGSPTKGSQYF. CDR3 coding DNA: TGCAGTGCAGCGGAGGGCTCCCCGACGAAAGGCTCCCAGTACTTC.

There are many counts of this clonotype. The rearrangement uses TRBV5-1 and TRBJ2-7, with 8 positions matching TRBD2. CDR3 length: 15 residues. Losses at the gene ends were 4 bases for V and 6 bases for J; bases not matched to a gene: 12. The V gene's germline CDR1 is SGHRS and CDR2 YFSETQ. CDR3: CASSTTGTRWVEQYF. The CDR3 DNA reads TGCGCCAGCAGCACCACCGGGACTAGGTGGGTCGAGCAGTACTTC. Full variable domain (remainder filled in from reference TRBV5-1 and TRBJ2-7): KAGVTQTPRYLIKTRGQQVTLSCSPISGHRSVSWYQQTPGQGLQFLFEYFSETQRNKGNFPGRFSGRQFSNSRSEMNVSTLELGDSALYLCASSTTGTRWVEQYFGPGTRLTVT.

This clonotype was recorded many times. The chain carries TRBV6-5 and TRBJ2-7; a possible D gene is TRBD1 (6 bases). The CDR3 consists of 14 residues. V lost 0 bases and J lost 4, with 10 bases in between. Germline assignment: CDR1 MNHEY and CDR2 SVGAGI. The chain's CDR3 is CASSYSTQGYEQYF. Written as DNA, the CDR3 is TGTGCCAGCAGTTACTCGACTCAGGGGTACGAGCAGTACTTC.

Ten or more counts support this clonotype. CDR3 coding DNA: TGTGCCAGCAGTCTACATAGTCCCGGGACAGGGGGCGTTAGCTACGAGCAGTACTTC. Translating gives CASSLHSPGTGGVSYEQYF. This chain connects TRBV27 to TRBJ2-7, with 12 nucleotides matching TRBD1. V lost 5 bases to trimming and J lost 3 bases; unmatched junction nucleotides: 17. Germline V gene data show CDR1 as MNHEY and CDR2 as SMNVEV (reference sequence). The CDR3 has 19 residues.

This clonotype came up a few times. The chain carries TRBV7-8 and TRBJ2-1, with 9 bases matching TRBD2. V lost 5 bases to trimming and J lost 6 bases; unmatched junction nucleotides: 11. Germline V gene lookup returns CDR1 SGHVS and CDR2 FQNEAQ. The CDR3 is 16 residues long. Written as DNA, the CDR3 is TGTGCCAGCAGCCTAAAAACCGGGACTAGCCTCAATGAGCAGTTCTTC. Protein sequence: CASSLKTGTSLNEQFF.

The rearrangement uses TRBV7-9 and TRBJ1-6; possibly TRBD1 for D (6 bases). CDR3 length: 14 amino acids. Trimming left V 5 bases short and J 7 bases short, with 12 bases between. The germline CDR1 and CDR2 sequences are SEHNR and FQNEAQ (reference sequence). The CDR3 coding sequence is TGTGCCAGCAGCCGGGGACACGACAATTCACCCCTCCACTTT. It is translated as CASSRGHDNSPLHF.

Notes on this clonotype: This may arise from a read error, as a much more abundant clone is one base away. This chain uses TRBV20-1 with TRBJ2-1; TRBD2 matches 8 bases. The CDR3 totals 14 residues. Germline V CDR1 and CDR2: DFQATT, SNEGSKA (reference sequence). CDR3 protein: CGATMREVINEQFF. The CDR3 DNA is TGCGGTGCCACCATGCGGGAGGTGATCAATGAGCAGTTCTTC.

In its sample, this clonotype was seen a few times. The chain carries TRBV7-9 and TRBJ2-2; D is unclear. V shed 5 bases and J shed 0 bases, with 16 bases lying between them. CDR1 and CDR2 from the germline V gene are SEHNR and FQNEAQ (reference sequence). This CDR3 comprises 17 residues. CDR3 residues: CASSPPHSDPNTGELFF. CDR3 nucleotide sequence: TGTGCCAGCAGCCCTCCCCACAGTGACCCGAACACCGGGGAGCTGTTTTTT.

This clonotype was recorded many times. The rearrangement links TRBV7-2 to TRBJ1-2; D remains ambiguous. Germline V gene sequence: CDR1 SGHTA, CDR2 FQGNSA. The CDR3 is 16 amino acids. The V gene lost 2 bases and the J gene lost 7 bases, with 20 bases spanning the gap. This CDR3 is CASSLTTGPGVGGYTF. CDR3 coding DNA: TGTGCCAGCAGCTTAACAACCGGGCCAGGCGTTGGTGGCTACACCTTC. The whole variable domain, filled in from reference TRBV7-2 and TRBJ1-2, reads GAGVSQSPSNKVTEKGKDVELRCDPISGHTALYWYRQSLGQGLEFLIYFQGNSAPDKSGLPSDRFSAERTGGSVSTLTIQRTQQEDSAVYLCASSLTTGPGVGGYTFGSGTRLTVV.

The chain employs TRBV28 and TRBJ2-7; 8 nucleotides line up with TRBD1. The CDR3 is 17 amino acids. The germline V gene encodes CDR1 MDHEN and CDR2 SYDVKM. Trimming removed 4 bases from V and 0 bases from J; junction bases left unmatched: 11. This CDR3 reads CASSSIHRTGYSYEQYF. The CDR3, as DNA: TGTGCCAGCAGTTCAATTCACCGGACAGGGTACTCCTACGAGCAGTACTTC. The full variable domain, rest sourced from reference TRBV28 and TRBJ2-7, is DVKVTQSSRYLVKRTGEKVFLECVQDMDHENMFWYRQDPGLGLRLIYFSYDVKMKEKGDIPEGYSVSREKKERFSLILESASTNQTSMYLCASSSIHRTGYSYEQYFGPGTRLTVT.

At least ten counts were recorded for this clonotype. The gene calls are TRBV19 and TRBJ2-7, with D maybe TRBD2 (5 bases). Germline V gives CDR1 LNHDA, CDR2 SQIVND (reference sequence). V dropped 9 bases and J dropped 0 bases, with 21 bases sitting between them. The CDR3 spans 16 residues. CDR3 loop: CASSRLNPEGSYEQYF. CDR3 DNA sequence: TGTGCCAGCTCTCGACTGAACCCCGAGGGCTCCTACGAGCAGTACTTC.

This clonotype was detected a few times. The chain carries TRBV29-1 and TRBJ2-7; 11 positions agree with TRBD2. V gave up 6 bases and J gave up 2 bases; unmatched junction bases: 9. The CDR3 is 15 residues long. Germline CDR1 SQVTM, CDR2 ANQGSEA. The CDR3 loop is CSVDGLAGLPYEQYF. CDR3 in DNA: TGCAGCGTCGATGGACTAGCGGGCCTCCCCTACGAGCAGTACTTC.

Many counts were recorded for this clonotype. The chain is built from TRBV28 and TRBJ2-5, with 12 bases that match TRBD2. There are 17 residues in the CDR3. V trimming: 6 bases; J trimming: 4 bases; junction bases outside the gene matches: 12. Germline values: CDR1 MDHEN, CDR2 SYDVKM. The CDR3 DNA reads as TGTGCCAGCAGCACCATGACTCGACTAGCGGGAGTAGAGACCCAGTACTTC. It is translated as CASSTMTRLAGVETQYF. Variable domain in full (rest from reference TRBV28 and TRBJ2-5): DVKVTQSSRYLVKRTGEKVFLECVQDMDHENMFWYRQDPGLGLRLIYFSYDVKMKEKGDIPEGYSVSREKKERFSLILESASTNQTSMYLCASSTMTRLAGVETQYFGPGTRLLVL.

The chain is built from TRBV6-2 or TRBV6-3 and TRBJ1-5; the match to TRBD1 covers 7 bases. CDR3 size: 13 residues. V was clipped by 6 bases and J by 4 bases; unmatched bases: 3. Germline V gives CDR1 MNHEY, CDR2 SVGEGT. CDR3 nucleotide sequence: TGTGCCAGCAGCGGGACAGCTAATCAGCCCCAGCATTTT. As protein: CASSGTANQPQHF.

This clonotype was recorded a few times. V gene TRBV20-1 combines with J gene TRBJ1-4, with a weak D call TRBD1 (6 bases). Per germline, CDR1 DFQATT and CDR2 SNEGSKA (reference sequence). Trimming pared 1 base from V and 10 bases from J, leaving 13 bases between. The CDR3 spans 13 residues. The CDR3 reads CSARARTVGKLFF. As DNA, the CDR3 is TGCAGTGCTAGAGCCCGGACAGTTGGAAAACTGTTTTTT.

The CDR3 DNA follows: TGTGCCAGCAGCCCTCAACAGGGGGCGCCGGACACTGAAGCTTTCTTT. It translates to CASSPQQGAPDTEAFF. The chain joins TRBV4-2 to TRBJ1-1; 9 bases match TRBD1. CDR3 size: 16 residues. V lost 4 bases to trimming and J lost 3 bases; unmatched junction nucleotides: 9. Germline loops: CDR1 LGHNA, CDR2 YNFKEQ.